These 22 T cell receptor beta chains came from one sample sequenced in a study of blood T cells in healthy people across ages. A second roughly 6 to 11 cycle PCR used barcoded and J-beta primers. TCRdb analysed the 5' RACE reads with MiXCR anew, one entry per CDR3 protein. The sample has 1,100,000 or so distinct CDR3 sequences; around 43% are singletons. Material for sequencing was blood. These receptor sequences come from a woman aged 55-70 years in good health.

This clonotype came up a few times. CDR3 in DNA: TGTGCCAGCAGCGCAGACACGGGGAGGAAGACCCAGTACTTC. This translates into CASSADTGRKTQYF. J is TRBJ2-5 and V is TRBV9; weak D call: TRBD2 (6 bases). The CDR3 contains 14 residues. V lost 3 bases and J lost 6, with 15 bases in between. Germline values: CDR1 SGDLS, CDR2 YYNGEE.

The genes are TRBV7-2 and TRBJ1-2; 7 bases align to TRBD1. The germline CDR1 and CDR2 sequences are SGHTA and FQGNSA. V trimming: 2 bases; J trimming: 2 bases; junction bases outside the gene matches: 11. The CDR3 has 17 amino acids. CDR3 in DNA: TGTGCCAGCAGCTTAACACGGGGCAGGGGGACGAACTATGGCTACACCTTC. This encodes CASSLTRGRGTNYGYTF.

The genes are TRBV28 and TRBJ2-7; 7 bases map to TRBD1. The CDR3 covers 14 residues. Trimming took 5 bases from V and 2 from J; bases not matched to a gene: 6. The germline V gene has CDR1 MDHEN and CDR2 SYDVKM. As DNA, the CDR3 is TGTGCCAGCAGTGGCCGGGACAGAACCTACGAGCAGTACTTC. This gives the protein CASSGRDRTYEQYF.

The CDR3 reads CASSLTAVTEAFF. The CDR3 DNA follows: TGTGCCAGCAGCTTAACGGCAGTGACTGAAGCTTTCTTT. The chain carries TRBV7-9 and TRBJ1-1; no clear D gene. Trimming cost V 2 bases and J 5 bases, with 9 bases left between them. Germline V gene data show CDR1 as SEHNR and CDR2 as FQNEAQ (reference sequence). The CDR3 runs 13 residues.

This clonotype was seen more than once but under ten times. In nucleotides, the CDR3 is TGTGCTAGTGGTTTGACAGGATCTAACTATGGCTACACCTTC. It translates to CASGLTGSNYGYTF. V and J are TRBV12-5 and TRBJ1-2; the D gene is possibly TRBD1 (5 bases). The CDR3 is made up of 14 amino acids. V lost 2 bases and J 0 bases, leaving 7 bases between the germline ends. Germline CDR1 and CDR2: LGHNT and FRNRAP.

This clonotype came up once. V usage is TRBV15 and J usage is TRBJ2-7; tentatively, D is TRBD2 (6 bases). The CDR3 loop spans 15 amino acids. Trimming cost V 2 bases and J 0 bases, with 11 bases left between them. Germline V gene data show CDR1 as LNHNV and CDR2 as YYDKDF (reference sequence). The CDR3 protein is CATSRRVGSSYEQYF. Written as DNA, the CDR3 is TGTGCCACCAGCAGACGTGTCGGGAGCTCCTACGAGCAGTACTTC. The entire variable domain, with the rest obtained from reference TRBV15 and TRBJ2-7, is as follows: DAMVIQNPRYQVTQFGKPVTLSCSQTLNHNVMYWYQQKSSQAPKLLFHYYDKDFNNEADTPDNFQSRRPNTSFCFLDIRSPGLGDTAMYLCATSRRVGSSYEQYFGPGTRLTVT.

This clonotype was seen many times. The genes are TRBV7-2 and TRBJ1-4; D gene uncertain. Germline V CDR1 and CDR2: SGHTA, FQGNSA. The CDR3 loop spans 15 amino acids. V was trimmed by 5 bases and J by 6 bases, leaving 16 bases between them. CDR3 DNA: TGTGCCAGCAGCCCTTCGGGCCTTGGCTATGAAAAACTGTTTTTT. Translated: CASSPSGLGYEKLFF.

V is TRBV12-3 or TRBV12-4 and J is TRBJ2-1, with 11 bases fitting TRBD2. V shed 6 bases and J 10 bases; nucleotides not matched to a gene: 11. The CDR3 is 15 amino acids. CDR3 loop: CASSSGLAALGEQFF. The CDR3 DNA sequence: TGTGCCAGCAGCTCGGGACTAGCGGCCCTGGGGGAGCAGTTCTTC.

The chain couples TRBV11-2 to TRBJ2-5; TRBD2 matches at 11 bases. J gave up 0 bases and V 0 bases, and 12 bases lay outside the gene matches. There are 20 residues in the CDR3. CDR1 is SGHAT, CDR2 FQNNGV, per germline. CDR3 nucleotide sequence: TGTGCCAGCAGCTTAGATCCCCCCTCTAGCGGGAGGCCCAACCAAGAGACCCAGTACTTC. Translated: CASSLDPPSSGRPNQETQYF.

The chain joins TRBV4-1 to TRBJ2-1, with TRBD2 identical over 14 bases. V lost 4 bases and J lost 4; bases outside the gene matches: 6. The CDR3 covers 17 residues. The germline V gene has CDR1 MGHRA and CDR2 YSYEKL. The CDR3, as DNA: TGCGCCAGCAGCCCCCGACTAGCGGGAGGGCAGTACAATGAGCAGTTCTTC. Translation gives CASSPRLAGGQYNEQFF.

This clonotype has just one count. The chain couples TRBV28 to TRBJ2-1; D remains unclear. The better agreement between TRBJ2-7 and the DNA end casts doubt on the J call. The CDR3 loop spans 14 amino acids. Germline V gene lookup returns CDR1 MDHEN and CDR2 SYDVKM. The CDR3, as DNA: TGTGCCAGCAGTTCACGACTCCACACCCCCGAGCAGTACTTC. Protein product: CASSSRLHTPEQYF.

The rearrangement uses TRBV7-9 and TRBJ2-1; D might be TRBD1 (6 bases). Germline V gene sequence: CDR1 SEHNR, CDR2 FQNEAQ (reference sequence). The V gene lost 4 bases and the J gene lost 4 bases, with 11 bases spanning the gap. The CDR3 spans 14 residues. CDR3 sequence reads: CASSYTGTYNEQFF. In DNA form, the CDR3 reads TGTGCCAGCAGCTATACAGGGACATACAATGAGCAGTTCTTC.

A few counts support this clonotype. V is TRBV6-5 and J is TRBJ1-2; D ambiguous. The CDR3 extends over 16 amino acids. Germline CDR1 and CDR2: MNHEY and SVGAGI. The V end was cut by 0 bases, the J end by 4 bases, with 15 bases between. The CDR3 bases are TGTGCCAGCAGTTACTCCGGGCCACGGGCTTCCTATGGCTACACCTTC. As protein: CASSYSGPRASYGYTF.

This clonotype was seen at least ten times. The V gene is TRBV7-2, the J gene TRBJ2-4; D is ambiguous. This CDR3 spans 14 amino acids. Trimming shortened V by 5 bases and J by 2 bases, and 10 bases separated the two germline ends. Germline assignment: CDR1 SGHTA and CDR2 FQGNSA. CDR3 sequence (DNA): TGTGCCAGCAGCACCTTGGGGTCCAAAAACATTCAGTACTTC. It codes for CASSTLGSKNIQYF.

This clonotype was counted between two and nine times. The V call is TRBV28, the J call TRBJ2-7; TRBD1 matches 7 bases. The germline gives CDR1 MDHEN, CDR2 SYDVKM. This CDR3 spans 14 amino acids. V lost 6 bases, J lost 3 bases, and 8 bases stayed unmatched. The CDR3 DNA reads TGTGCCAGCAGGAACCTCCGGGACAGCTACGAGCAGTACTTC. It encodes CASRNLRDSYEQYF.

This chain connects TRBV9 to TRBJ1-1; D uncertain. V was trimmed by 4 bases and J by 7 bases, leaving 17 bases between them. CDR1 SGDLS and CDR2 YYNGEE come from the germline V gene. This CDR3 contains 14 residues. CDR3 sequence reads: CASSTGVRDREAFF. For the CDR3, the DNA is TGTGCCAGCAGCACCGGGGTCCGAGACCGTGAAGCTTTCTTT.

The chain joins TRBV5-4 to TRBJ2-7, with a weak D call TRBD2 (5 bases). Trimming stripped 1 base from V and 7 bases from J, with 18 bases between. Germline CDR1 SGHNT, CDR2 YYREEE (reference sequence). The CDR3 is 15 amino acids. The CDR3 region has the DNA TGTGCCAGCAGCTTGAGAGGGTCCCGGGCAGGTGAGCAGTACTTC. Its translation is CASSLRGSRAGEQYF.

J is TRBJ2-3 and V is TRBV11-2; D perhaps matches TRBD2 (6 bases). V was cut by 5 bases and J by 2 bases, with 11 bases left in between. This CDR3 is built from 14 residues. The germline V gene has CDR1 SGHAT and CDR2 FQNNGV. The CDR3 DNA follows: TGTGCCAGCAGCGCGGGACCTTTCACAGATACGCAGTATTTT. This translates into CASSAGPFTDTQYF.

This sequence joins TRBV4-1 and TRBJ2-1, with 12 bases lining up with TRBD2. The length of the CDR3 is 20 residues. Germline V gene data show CDR1 as MGHRA and CDR2 as YSYEKL. After removal of 0 bases from V and 0 bases from J, the junction contained 9 bases not matched to a gene. The CDR3 bases are TGCGCCAGCAGCCAAGATGCCGGGACTAGCGGGTTTAGCTCCTACAATGAGCAGTTCTTC. Its translation: CASSQDAGTSGFSSYNEQFF.

As to this clonotype: A much bigger clone sits one base away, suggesting this may be a read error. The genes are TRBV2 and TRBJ2-7; a possible D gene is TRBD2 (6 bases). The CDR3 extends over 13 amino acids. Germline CDR1 reads SNHLY; CDR2 reads FYNNEI. The CDR3 sequence: CASSAGLSYEPYF. The CDR3 DNA reads as TGTGCCAGCAGCGCGGGACTCTCCTACGAGCCGTACTTC.

V is TRBV10-3 and J is TRBJ2-5, with 9 bases lining up with TRBD1. Germline CDR1 is ENHRY and CDR2 is SYGVKD. This CDR3 is built from 15 residues. V lost 1 base to trimming and J lost 3 bases; unmatched junction nucleotides: 3. The chain's CDR3 is CAISEFDRGKETQYF. In nucleotides, the CDR3 is TGTGCCATCAGTGAGTTTGACAGGGGGAAAGAGACCCAGTACTTC.

This clonotype was seen more than once but under ten times. This chain connects TRBV7-9 to TRBJ2-1; 8 bases fit TRBD2. The CDR3 totals 16 residues. Germline values: CDR1 SEHNR, CDR2 FQNEAQ (reference sequence). The ends lost 5 bases at V and 5 bases at J; junction bases unmatched: 11. This CDR3 is CASSPPRGGPDNEQFF. CDR3 bases: TGTGCCAGCAGCCCTCCTCGCGGGGGGCCGGACAATGAGCAGTTCTTC.